These T cell receptor beta chains were read from a single sample in a study of response to subunit inactivated influenza vaccine. TCRdb ran MiXCR on the RT-PCR reads and lists one entry per CDR3 protein. The table records 700,000 to 900,000 distinct CDR3 sequences, 20% to 25% of them present only once. The starting material was PBMCs from blood, obtained more than 4 days after vaccination. All receptors come from a man aged 45-65 years who received an inactivated influenza vaccine. Each CDR3 is given without its conserved first and last residue.

V gene: TRBV7-2
CDR3 protein: ASSSDVAETQY

V gene: TRBV6-1
CDR3 protein: ASTRQGANTGELF

V gene: TRBV12-3/TRBV12-4
CDR3 protein: ASSFKGLGPDTQY

V gene: TRBV20-1
CDR3 protein: SAKTGVGGYT

V gene: TRBV20-1
CDR3 protein: SARVMRGATSYEQY

V gene: TRBV5-6
CDR3 protein: ASSSITYEQY

V gene: TRBV7-2
CDR3 protein: ASSLDLGPSYGYT

V gene: TRBV21-1
CDR3 protein: ASSKGIAGRTCNEQF

V gene: TRBV12-3/TRBV12-4
CDR3 protein: ASSFFGQGNEQY

V gene: TRBV10-1
CDR3 protein: ASSEWRPVQETQY

V gene: TRBV20-1
CDR3 protein: SARGGEVRETQY

V gene: TRBV20-1
CDR3 protein: SATAGGQFRNQPQH

V gene: TRBV20-1
CDR3 protein: SARGSGGLNTGELF

V gene: TRBV5-8
CDR3 protein: AGSGTGGTGTQY

V gene: TRBV12-3/TRBV12-4
CDR3 protein: ASSFGRGNGYT

V gene: TRBV27
CDR3 protein: ASTPTGEGVYEQY

V gene: TRBV5-1
CDR3 protein: ASSLESSRTQY

V gene: TRBV12-3/TRBV12-4
CDR3 protein: ASSLVAGEAF

V gene: TRBV5-1
CDR3 protein: ASSLAGQLDTQY

V gene: TRBV12-3/TRBV12-4
CDR3 protein: ASSFQGVSGYT

V gene: TRBV27
CDR3 protein: ASSLMWSGRANTGELF

V gene: TRBV5-1
CDR3 protein: ASSLATAEKLF

V gene: TRBV7-2
CDR3 protein: ASRSSATYGYT

V gene: TRBV12-3/TRBV12-4
CDR3 protein: ASSLVSYSTDTQY

V gene: TRBV6-1
CDR3 protein: ASSSRLEFKDTQY

V gene: TRBV10-3
CDR3 protein: AISTREGQPQH

V gene: TRBV6-1
CDR3 protein: ASSGGQINTGELF

V gene: TRBV24-1
CDR3 protein: ATSESRPGQGRDTQY

V gene: TRBV10-3
CDR3 protein: AISADRGNPYEQY

V gene: TRBV11-2
CDR3 protein: ASTIGSGRLETQY

V gene: TRBV7-9
CDR3 protein: ASSLGRTSRSYEQY

V gene: TRBV20-1
CDR3 protein: SARDRNSGNIQY

V gene: TRBV27
CDR3 protein: ASSLYSGELDLHTQY

V gene: TRBV20-1
CDR3 protein: SAREGGWGNEQF

V gene: TRBV4-2
CDR3 protein: ASSQEQMGNQPQH

V gene: TRBV29-1
CDR3 protein: SGGPGTRTGELF

V gene: TRBV4-2
CDR3 protein: ASSRDAYGTSVNNEQF

V gene: TRBV4-3
CDR3 protein: ASSQGTWNEQF

V gene: TRBV7-9
CDR3 protein: ASSLDSSHNQPQH

V gene: TRBV7-9
CDR3 protein: ASSPRPGADTEAF

V gene: TRBV7-8
CDR3 protein: ASSLIRGAKETQY

V gene: TRBV20-1
CDR3 protein: SASTVNTEAF

V gene: TRBV19
CDR3 protein: ASSARDRGFNQPQH